This T cell receptor beta chain came from a study of blood T cells in healthy people across ages. For the second PCR, which ran for roughly 7 to 11 cycles, a sample-barcoded 5' primer and a J-beta primer mix were used. TCRdb re-called the 5' RACE reads through MiXCR, storing one row per CDR3 protein. The data show 800,000 or so distinct CDR3 sequences, just under 25% seen once. This clonotype has just a few counts. Its antigen remains unknown. Overall study results and limits: Samples with more naive T cells showed higher observed beta diversity.

Germline V lookup: CDR1 MDHEN, CDR2 SYDVKM. V was pared by 6 bases and J by 1 base, with 8 bases of the junction left unmatched. The CDR3 runs to 15 residues. These same data were also listed under a study on T cells of mothers and their children. Turning to that study: Every microgram of extracted RNA entered cDNA synthesis, approximately 1.5 ug per 15 ul. A second PCR was performed with the M1S primer. This primer added sample barcodes and 2-4 random nucleotides. Persisting microchimeric T cell clones went undetected.

The TCR originated in a boy younger than 18 in good health. The material sequenced was blood. This chain joins TRBV28 and TRBJ1-1; TRBD1 aligns across 7 bases. The CDR3, as DNA: TGTGCCAGCAGCTACCCCGGGACAGCGAACACTGAAGCTTTCTTT. It codes for CASSYPGTANTEAFF.